The text below deals with one TCR beta chain. No antigen is known for it. Repertoires were generated with immunoSEQ multiplex PCR, while TCRdb's copy carries only in-frame clones and drops some. Among over 50,000 clones, about four fifths were seen once, and the ten largest hold 0.4% to 0.55%. This entry belongs to a study of OX40 agonist ivuxolimab in advanced cancers. General study findings and limits: The study observed clonal expansion of CD4+ and CD8+ blood T cells by week 6 at 0.1 to 3.0 mg/kg.

Autoimmune disease history or systemic immunosuppression meant exclusion. Sequencing was performed on CD4+ or CD8+ T cells sorted from blood, taken in a trial of the OX40 agonist ivuxolimab. This sequence originates from an adult with an advanced solid tumor such as melanoma, head and neck, liver or kidney cancer.

CDR3 bases: TGCGCCAGCAGCTTGGTAGGTCAGGAACACGAGCAGTACTTC. This gives the protein CASSLVGQEHEQYF. The chain has TRBV5-1 and TRBJ2-7, with D uncertain. Germline V gene data show CDR1 as SGHRS and CDR2 as YFSETQ. V was shortened by 0 bases and J by 5 bases, with 12 bases between the two germline ends. The CDR3 runs 14 residues.